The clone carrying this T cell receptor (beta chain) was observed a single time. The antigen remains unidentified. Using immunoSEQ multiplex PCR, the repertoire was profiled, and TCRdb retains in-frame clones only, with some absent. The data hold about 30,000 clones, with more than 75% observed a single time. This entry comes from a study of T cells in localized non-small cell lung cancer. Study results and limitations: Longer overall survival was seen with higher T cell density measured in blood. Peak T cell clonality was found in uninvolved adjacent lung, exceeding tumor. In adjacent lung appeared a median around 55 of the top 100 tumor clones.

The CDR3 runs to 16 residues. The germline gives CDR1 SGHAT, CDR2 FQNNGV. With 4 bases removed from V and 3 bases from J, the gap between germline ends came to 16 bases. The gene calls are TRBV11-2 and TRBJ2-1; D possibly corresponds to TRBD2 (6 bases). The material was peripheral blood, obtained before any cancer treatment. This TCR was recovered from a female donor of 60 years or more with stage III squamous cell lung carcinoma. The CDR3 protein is CASSSLGGKNYNEQFF. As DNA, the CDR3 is TGTGCCAGCAGCTCCCTCGGCGGGAAGAACTACAATGAGCAGTTCTTC.